This record looks at one T cell receptor (beta chain) sequence and its context. TCRdb reprocessed the RT-PCR reads with MiXCR, giving one entry per CDR3 protein. Of approximately 160,000 distinct CDR3 sequences listed, over 25% are singletons. The sample comes from a study of patients and donors after allogeneic stem cell transplantation. The CDR3 has 14 residues. Per the germline V gene, CDR1 is LNHNV and CDR2 is YYDKDF (reference sequence). Trimming removed 5 bases from V and 6 bases from J, with 14 bases in between. The sequence came from a human donor who was either an allogeneic HSCT recipient or a stem cell or donor lymphocyte infusion donor (not recorded which). It is not recorded whose cells these are; they may come from a transplant donor. The chain has TRBV15 and TRBJ1-5, with D uncertain. The sample was blood, either unsorted or a sorted T cell fraction (not recorded which). The CDR3 DNA is TGTGCCACCAGCCGAGTCAAGGGTAGTCAGCCCCAGCATTTT. Translation: CATSRVKGSQPQHF.